This entry is about one T cell receptor (beta chain). In the authors' methods: Scientists estimated how many nucleated cells there were by amplifying reference gene primers. The data were produced by immunoSEQ multiplex PCR, yet TCRdb's version contains in-frame clones alone and is incomplete. That table furnishes V, J and clone size, whereas the DNA furnished D and trimming. The data show a few hundred thousand clones, with around 84% seen just once and less than 2% held by the top ten. The sample comes from a study of blood T cell repertoires in COVID-19. Overall study context: The study drew acute and convalescent COVID-19 samples from the United States, Italy and Spain.

Trimming removed 6 bases from V and 1 base from J, with 9 bases in between. The CDR3 extends over 13 amino acids. In germline, CDR1 is SNHLY, CDR2 FYNNEI. The sequence was obtained from a woman aged 40 to 50 who had recovered from COVID-19. This rearrangement joins TRBV2 to TRBJ1-1; a weak D match, TRBD1 (6 bases). Sample: peripheral blood. CDR3 in DNA: TGTGCCAGCAGAGGGGGAAGGAACACTGAAGCTTTCTTT. Translation: CASRGGRNTEAFF.